The entry below describes one T cell receptor (beta chain). This table comes from immunoSEQ multiplex PCR, and its TCRdb copy is limited to in-frame clones, with some not included. In the table there are over 200,000 clones, 82% of which are singletons. This entry belongs to a study of control samples from healthy donors and cancer patients. V was clipped by 4 bases and J by 5 bases, with 14 bases between them. Germline V gene lookup returns CDR1 SGHTA and CDR2 FQGNSA. This CDR3 has 14 amino acids. The chain joins TRBV7-2 to TRBJ1-1; no firm D call. The sequence came from a woman aged 55-69 years with lung cancer. Sequencing input: PBMCs. CDR3 protein: CASSSYTVGTEAFF. The CDR3 DNA sequence: TGTGCCAGCAGCTCCTACACGGTGGGTACTGAAGCTTTCTTT.